This T cell receptor beta chain was identified in a study of Graves' ophthalmopathy and Graves' hyperthyroidism. Study-wide results and limits: Progression of ophthalmopathy was predicted by the model with roughly 68% sensitivity and approximately 72% specificity.

This CDR3 is 15 amino acids long. With 4 bases removed from V and 6 bases from J, the gap between germline ends came to 13 bases. Beta-chain TCR CDR3 regions were amplified from RNA transcripts. HTBI primers were used in a first-round RT-PCR, which preceded a second-round multiplex PCR. TCRdb reprocessed the multiplex PCR reads via MiXCR and lists one record per CDR3 protein. The table has about 210,000 distinct CDR3 sequences, 25% to 30% seen once. With regard to this clonotype: Its matching antigen is unknown.

The clonotype was recovered from a man between 50 and 59 years old with Graves' ophthalmopathy. V gene TRBV12-3 or TRBV12-4 combines with J gene TRBJ1-6; D is undetermined. The sequenced material came from peripheral blood. The CDR3 loop reads CASSSGGSGNSPLHF. CDR3 nucleotides: TGTGCCAGCAGTTCCGGTGGGTCTGGTAATTCACCCCTCCACTTT.